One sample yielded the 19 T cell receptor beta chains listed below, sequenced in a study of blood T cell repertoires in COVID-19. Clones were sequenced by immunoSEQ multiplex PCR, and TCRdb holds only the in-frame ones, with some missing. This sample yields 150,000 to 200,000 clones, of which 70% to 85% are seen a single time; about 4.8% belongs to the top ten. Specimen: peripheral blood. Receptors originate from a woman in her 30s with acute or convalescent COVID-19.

The CDR3 nucleotides read TGTGCCAGCAGCCTAAGACAACAGGGAAGAGGCTACACCTTC. Protein product: CASSLRQQGRGYTF. V gene TRBV5-5 combines with J gene TRBJ1-2; D may be TRBD1 (6 bases). This CDR3 is built from 14 residues. V was pared by 4 bases and J by 8 bases, with 18 bases between. Germline CDR1 SGHKS, CDR2 YYEKEE (reference sequence).

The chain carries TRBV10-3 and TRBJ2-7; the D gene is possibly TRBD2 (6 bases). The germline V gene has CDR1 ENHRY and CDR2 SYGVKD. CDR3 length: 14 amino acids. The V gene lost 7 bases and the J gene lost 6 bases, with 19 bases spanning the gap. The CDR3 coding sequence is TGTGCCATCAAGCAAGAAGCGGGTGCAGGCGAGCAGTACTTC. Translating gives CAIKQEAGAGEQYF.

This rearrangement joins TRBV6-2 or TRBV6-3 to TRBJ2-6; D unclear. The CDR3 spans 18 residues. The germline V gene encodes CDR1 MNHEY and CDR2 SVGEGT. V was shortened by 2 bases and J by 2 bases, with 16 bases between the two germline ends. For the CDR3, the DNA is TGTGCCAGCAGTTACCTCCGGGTCAGACGCCCTGGGGCCAACGTCCTGACTTTC. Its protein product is CASSYLRVRRPGANVLTF.

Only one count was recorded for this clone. The CDR3 region has the DNA TGCGCCAGCAGCTTGGCCGAAGGAGGCACGCAGTATTTT. Encoded protein: CASSLAEGGTQYF. This sequence joins TRBV5-1 and TRBJ2-3; D perhaps matches TRBD2 (5 bases). Germline CDR1 reads SGHRS; CDR2 reads YFSETQ. V lost 0 bases and J 9 bases, leaving 11 bases between the germline ends. The CDR3 runs to 13 residues.

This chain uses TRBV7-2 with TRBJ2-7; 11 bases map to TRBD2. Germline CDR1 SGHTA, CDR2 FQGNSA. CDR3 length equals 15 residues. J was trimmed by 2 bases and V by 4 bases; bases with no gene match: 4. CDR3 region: CASSSVAGGAYEQYF. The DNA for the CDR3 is TGTGCCAGCAGCTCCGTAGCGGGGGGGGCCTACGAGCAGTACTTC. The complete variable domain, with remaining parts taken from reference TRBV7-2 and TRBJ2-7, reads GAGVSQSPSNKVTEKGKDVELRCDPISGHTALYWYRQSLGQGLEFLIYFQGNSAPDKSGLPSDRFSAERTGGSVSTLTIQRTQQEDSAVYLCASSSVAGGAYEQYFGPGTRLTVT.

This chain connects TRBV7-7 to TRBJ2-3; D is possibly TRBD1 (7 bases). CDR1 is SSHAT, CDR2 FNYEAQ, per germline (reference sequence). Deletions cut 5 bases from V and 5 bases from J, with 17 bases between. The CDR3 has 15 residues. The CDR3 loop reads CASSPTRGAGDTQYF. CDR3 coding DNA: TGTGCCAGCAGCCCTACCAGGGGGGCGGGAGATACGCAGTATTTT.

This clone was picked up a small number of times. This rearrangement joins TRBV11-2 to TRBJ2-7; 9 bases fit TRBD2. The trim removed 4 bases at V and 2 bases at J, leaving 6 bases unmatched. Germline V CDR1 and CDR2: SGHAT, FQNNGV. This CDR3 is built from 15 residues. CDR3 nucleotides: TGTGCCAGCAGCTCCCTAGCGGGAAGACCCTACGAGCAGTACTTC. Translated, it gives CASSSLAGRPYEQYF.

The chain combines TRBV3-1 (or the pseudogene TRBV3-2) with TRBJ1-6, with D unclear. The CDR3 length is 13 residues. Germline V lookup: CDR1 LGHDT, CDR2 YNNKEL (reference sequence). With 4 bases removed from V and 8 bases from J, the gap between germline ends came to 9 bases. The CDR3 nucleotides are TGTGCCAGCAGCCCAGATCATGATTCACCCCTCCACTTT. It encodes CASSPDHDSPLHF.

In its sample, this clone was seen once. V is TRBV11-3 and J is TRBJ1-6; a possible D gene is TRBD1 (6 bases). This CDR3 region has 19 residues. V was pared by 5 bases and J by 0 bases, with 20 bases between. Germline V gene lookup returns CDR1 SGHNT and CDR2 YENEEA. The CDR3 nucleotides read TGTGCCAGCAGCCTGACGGGACACCTTAACCGCTCCTATAATTCACCCCTCCACTTT. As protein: CASSLTGHLNRSYNSPLHF.

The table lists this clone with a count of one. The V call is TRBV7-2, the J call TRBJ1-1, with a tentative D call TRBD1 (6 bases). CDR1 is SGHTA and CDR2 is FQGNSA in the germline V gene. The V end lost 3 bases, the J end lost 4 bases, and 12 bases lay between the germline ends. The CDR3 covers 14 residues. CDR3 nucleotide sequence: TGTGCCAGCAGCTTTCCAGGGGCGGGCACTGAAGCTTTCTTT. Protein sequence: CASSFPGAGTEAFF.

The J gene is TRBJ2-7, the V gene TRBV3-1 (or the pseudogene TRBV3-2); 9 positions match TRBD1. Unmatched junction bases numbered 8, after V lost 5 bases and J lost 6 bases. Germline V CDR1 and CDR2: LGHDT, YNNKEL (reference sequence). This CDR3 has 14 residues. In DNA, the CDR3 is TGTGCCAGCAGCGTACGTTTACAGGGGGCCGAGCAGTACTTC. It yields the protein CASSVRLQGAEQYF.

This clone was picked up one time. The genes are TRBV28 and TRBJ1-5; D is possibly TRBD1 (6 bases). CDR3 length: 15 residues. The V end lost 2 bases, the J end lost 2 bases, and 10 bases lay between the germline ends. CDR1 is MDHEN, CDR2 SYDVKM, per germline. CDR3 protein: CASSLPSGGNQPQHF. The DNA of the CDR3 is TGTGCCAGCAGTTTACCCTCAGGGGGCAATCAGCCCCAGCATTTT.

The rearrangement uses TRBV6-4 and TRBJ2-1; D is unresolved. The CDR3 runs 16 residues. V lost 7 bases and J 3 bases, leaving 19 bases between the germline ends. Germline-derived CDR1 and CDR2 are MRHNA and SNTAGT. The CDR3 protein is CASNPSPADNYNEQFF. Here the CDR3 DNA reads TGTGCCAGCAACCCATCTCCGGCAGACAACTACAATGAGCAGTTCTTC.

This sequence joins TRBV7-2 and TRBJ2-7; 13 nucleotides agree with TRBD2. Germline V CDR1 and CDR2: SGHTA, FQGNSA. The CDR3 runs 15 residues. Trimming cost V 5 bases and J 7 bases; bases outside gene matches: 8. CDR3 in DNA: TGTGCCAGCAGCGTTACTAGCGGGGGGGCCGGGGAGCAGTACTTC. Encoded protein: CASSVTSGGAGEQYF.

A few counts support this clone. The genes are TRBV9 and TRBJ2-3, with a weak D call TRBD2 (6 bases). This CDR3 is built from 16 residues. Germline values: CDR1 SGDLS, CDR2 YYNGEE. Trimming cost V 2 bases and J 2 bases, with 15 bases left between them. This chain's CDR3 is CASSVRDGSITDTQYF. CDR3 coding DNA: TGTGCCAGCAGCGTCCGGGACGGGAGTATCACAGATACGCAGTATTTT.

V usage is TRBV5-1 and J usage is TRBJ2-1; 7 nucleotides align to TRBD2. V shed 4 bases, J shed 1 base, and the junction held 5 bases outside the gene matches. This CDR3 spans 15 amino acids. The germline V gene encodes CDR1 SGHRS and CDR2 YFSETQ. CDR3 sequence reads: CASSGEGRSYNEQFF. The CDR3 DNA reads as TGCGCCAGCAGCGGGGAGGGGAGGTCCTACAATGAGCAGTTCTTC.

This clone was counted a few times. CDR3: CASSVGAALMNTEAFF. CDR3 DNA: TGTGCCAGCAGCGTAGGGGCCGCCCTTATGAACACTGAAGCTTTCTTT. The rearrangement links TRBV9 to TRBJ1-1, with unresolved D. V lost 0 bases, J lost 0 bases, and 12 bases lay in between. The CDR3 covers 16 residues. Looked up from germline, CDR1 is SGDLS and CDR2 is YYNGEE. The whole variable domain, filled in from reference TRBV9 and TRBJ1-1, reads DSGVTQTPKHLITATGQRVTLRCSPRSGDLSVYWYQQSLDQGLQFLIQYYNGEERAKGNILERFSAQQFPDLHSELNLSSLELGDSALYFCASSVGAALMNTEAFFGQGTRLTVV.

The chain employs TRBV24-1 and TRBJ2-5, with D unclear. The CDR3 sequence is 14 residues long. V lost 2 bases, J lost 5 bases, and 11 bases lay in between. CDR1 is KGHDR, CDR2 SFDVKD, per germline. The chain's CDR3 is CATSDSRHVETQYF. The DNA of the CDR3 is TGTGCCACCAGTGATTCGCGACACGTTGAGACCCAGTACTTC.

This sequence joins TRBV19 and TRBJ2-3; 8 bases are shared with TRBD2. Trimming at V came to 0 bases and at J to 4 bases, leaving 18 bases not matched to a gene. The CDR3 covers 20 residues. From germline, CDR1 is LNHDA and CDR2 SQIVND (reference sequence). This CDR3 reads CASSIDGGLSGKRGPDTQYF. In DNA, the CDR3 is TGTGCCAGTAGTATAGATGGGGGCCTTAGCGGGAAACGGGGCCCAGATACGCAGTATTTT.